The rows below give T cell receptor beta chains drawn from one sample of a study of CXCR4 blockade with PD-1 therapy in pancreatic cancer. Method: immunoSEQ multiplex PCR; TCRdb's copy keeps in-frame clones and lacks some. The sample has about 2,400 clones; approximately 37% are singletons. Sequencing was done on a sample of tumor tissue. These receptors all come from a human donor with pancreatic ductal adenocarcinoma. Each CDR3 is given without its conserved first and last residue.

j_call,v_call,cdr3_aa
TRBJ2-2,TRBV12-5,ASKPGLGANTGELF
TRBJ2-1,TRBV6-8,ASKEAPHGSSYGNEQF
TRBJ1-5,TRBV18,ASSPPGDVLSGNQPQH
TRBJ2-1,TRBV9,ASSDFSGRARTYNEQF
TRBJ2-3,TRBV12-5,ASGPPPGRAHTSTDTQY
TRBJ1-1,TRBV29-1,SVPSGQTLANTEAF
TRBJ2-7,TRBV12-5,ASGLAVGYEQY
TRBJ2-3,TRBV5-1,ASSGGTGHTDTQY
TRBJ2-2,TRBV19,ASSILRDYYTGELF
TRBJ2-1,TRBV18,ASSSGDNEQF
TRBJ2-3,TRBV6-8,ASSYSSPGTQY
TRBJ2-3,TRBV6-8,ASSRRLAGGFTDTQY
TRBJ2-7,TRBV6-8,ASSYTSGKWGDEQY
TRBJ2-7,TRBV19,ASSSLAGTQY
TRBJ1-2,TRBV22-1,PGRIARKLETYGYT
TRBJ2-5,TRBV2,ASSEIRGGGETQY
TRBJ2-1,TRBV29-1,SVAERGYNEQF
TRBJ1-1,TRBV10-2,ASSEQGTTEAF
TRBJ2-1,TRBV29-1,SVEDRGGGHLDEQF
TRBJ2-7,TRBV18,ASSSGTGQDQY
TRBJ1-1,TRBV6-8,ASSYSIPGAEAF
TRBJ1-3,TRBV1,ASSQEPGRAGDTIY
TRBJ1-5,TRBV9,ASSRQVGNQPQH
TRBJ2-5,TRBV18,ATSEGNRETQY
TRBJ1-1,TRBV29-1,SVSRGRVNTEAF
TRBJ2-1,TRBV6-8,ASSYTRGGPHNEQF
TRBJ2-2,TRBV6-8,ASSVGSTGELF
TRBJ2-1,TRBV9,ASSLYTSGYYNEQF
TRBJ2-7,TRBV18,ASSLSGRPAYEQY
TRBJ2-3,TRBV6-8,ASSPFKTYTDTQY
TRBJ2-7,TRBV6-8,ASGGREYNEQY
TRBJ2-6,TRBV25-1,ASSEGGSYRSGANVLT
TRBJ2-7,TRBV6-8,ATSTAGPSSYEQY
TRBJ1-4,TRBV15,ATSRVLVGTEKLF
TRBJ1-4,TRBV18,ASSFLQGRRNNEKLF
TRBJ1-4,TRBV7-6,ASSKTGVPNEKLF
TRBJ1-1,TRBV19,ASKEMAGAAEAF
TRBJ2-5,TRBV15,ATSRVGYQETQY
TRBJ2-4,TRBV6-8,ASSVLGRGLHVRRAKNIQY
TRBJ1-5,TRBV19,ASSINRGVDQPQH
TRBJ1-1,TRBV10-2,ASSDRPGGTEAF
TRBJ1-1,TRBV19,ASSIESTGGTEAF
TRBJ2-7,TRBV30,AWSAGYGQY
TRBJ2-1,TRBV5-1,ASSFMRPSYNEQF
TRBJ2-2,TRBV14,ASSQGLGSANTEELF
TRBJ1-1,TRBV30,AWTLPPGITEAF
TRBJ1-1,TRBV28,ASSPGQSNTEAF
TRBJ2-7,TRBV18,ASSTGASTYEQY
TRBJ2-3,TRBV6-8,ASSPGTSGSTDTQY